This T cell receptor beta chain emerged from a study of blood T cell repertoires in COVID-19. Background on the study: The cDNA or gDNA used as material had been derived from T cells, B-cell-depleted T cells, or PBMCs.

The repertoire was sequenced with immunoSEQ multiplex PCR; TCRdb's copy has only in-frame clones and lacks some. The data show over 250,000 clones, roughly 80% seen once. This CDR3 is 13 amino acids long. Germline assignment: CDR1 SGHNT and CDR2 YENEEA. With 5 bases removed from V and 9 bases from J, the gap between germline ends came to 14 bases. Clinical history as reported by participants underpinned cohort assignment. The sequence came from a man aged 40-49 years who had been exposed to COVID-19. Sequences were obtained from PBMCs or T cells enriched from blood (not recorded which). V is TRBV11-3 and J is TRBJ2-4; perhaps TRBD1 as D (6 bases). The CDR3 loop reads CASSTGHRSIQYF. CDR3 sequence (DNA): TGTGCCAGCAGCACGGGACATCGGAGCATTCAGTACTTC.